This T cell receptor (beta chain) came from a study of cytomegalovirus exposure and HLA in healthy donors. Study details: The approximately 120 validation repertoires and the roughly 690 first-cohort repertoires shared a platform, a later analysis reported.

Sequenced by immunoSEQ multiplex PCR; TCRdb stores in-frame clones only, minus some. The repertoire holds about 120,000 clones, 89% seen once, with approximately 1.1% in the top ten. Germline V lookup: CDR1 MNHEY, CDR2 SMNVEV (reference sequence). V shed 4 bases, J shed 3 bases, and the junction held 19 bases outside the gene matches. CDR3 length: 20 residues. Sequenced sample: PBMCs. This chain uses TRBV27 with TRBJ2-3; 10 bases line up with TRBD2. The receptor was isolated from a woman between 18 and 29 years old in good health and CMV-seronegative. The CDR3 bases are TGTGCCAGCAGTTCCCCTTATGAGCGGGGGGGGCCGATCAGAACAGATACGCAGTATTTT. Translating it yields CASSSPYERGGPIRTDTQYF.